The TCR beta chain described here comes from a study of cytomegalovirus exposure and HLA in healthy donors. General study points: Listed as cytomegalovirus-associated were over 150 TCR beta chains. For TCR beta chains, V- and J-gene trimming was later linked to a missense DCLRE1C variant.

With 6 bases clipped from V and 8 bases from J, the junction kept 15 bases outside the gene matches. CDR1 and CDR2 (germline): MNHEY, SMNVEV (reference sequence). There are 16 residues in the CDR3. On this clone itself: Its matching antigen is unknown.

13 Jbeta primers and 60 Vbeta primers were used for the PCR. Sequencing used immunoSEQ multiplex PCR; TCRdb keeps in-frame clones, though not all of them. The profile shows 25,000 to 35,000 clones, about 86% of them singletons. Input material: PBMCs. This sequence was found in a boy between 10 and 17 years old in good health and CMV-seronegative. The chain joins TRBV27 to TRBJ1-2, with TRBD1 identical over 10 bases. The CDR3 DNA is TGTGCCAGCAGCTACCGGGACAGGGGCGATAGAGACGGCTACACCTTC. Encoded protein: CASSYRDRGDRDGYTF.